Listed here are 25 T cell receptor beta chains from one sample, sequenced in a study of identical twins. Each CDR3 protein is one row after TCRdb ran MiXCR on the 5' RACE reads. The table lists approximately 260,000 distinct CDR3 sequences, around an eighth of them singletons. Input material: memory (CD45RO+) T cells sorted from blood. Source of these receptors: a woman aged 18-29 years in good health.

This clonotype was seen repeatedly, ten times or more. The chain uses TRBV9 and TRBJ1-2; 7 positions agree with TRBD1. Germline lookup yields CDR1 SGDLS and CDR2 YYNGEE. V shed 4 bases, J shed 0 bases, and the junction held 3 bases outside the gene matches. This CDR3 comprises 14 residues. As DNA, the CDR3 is TGTGCCAGCAGCCGGGACAGAGCTAACTATGGCTACACCTTC. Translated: CASSRDRANYGYTF.

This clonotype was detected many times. The CDR3 region has the DNA TGCGCCAGCAGCGAACAGGGGTTTATAGACGAGCAGTACTTC. Protein product: CASSEQGFIDEQYF. The chain employs TRBV5-1 and TRBJ2-7; 7 positions agree with TRBD1. CDR3 length: 14 amino acids. Germline V gene lookup returns CDR1 SGHRS and CDR2 YFSETQ. With V trimmed by 4 bases and J by 5 bases, 9 bases remained unmatched.

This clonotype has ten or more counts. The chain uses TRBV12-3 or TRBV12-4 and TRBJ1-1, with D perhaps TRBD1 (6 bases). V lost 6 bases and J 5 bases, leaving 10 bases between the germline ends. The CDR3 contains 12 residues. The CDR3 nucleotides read TGTGCCAGCAGCCAGGGGACGACTGAAGCTTTCTTT. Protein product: CASSQGTTEAFF.

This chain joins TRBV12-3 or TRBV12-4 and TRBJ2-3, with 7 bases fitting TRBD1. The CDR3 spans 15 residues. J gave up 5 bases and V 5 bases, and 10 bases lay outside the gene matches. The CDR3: CASSLGQRGGDTQYF. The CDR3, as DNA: TGTGCCAGCAGTCTGGGACAGAGGGGTGGAGATACGCAGTATTTT.

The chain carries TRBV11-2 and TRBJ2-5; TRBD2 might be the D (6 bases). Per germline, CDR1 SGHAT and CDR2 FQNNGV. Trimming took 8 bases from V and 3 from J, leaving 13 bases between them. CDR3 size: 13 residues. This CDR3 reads CASARRAEETQYF. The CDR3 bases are TGTGCCAGCGCCCGGAGGGCTGAAGAGACCCAGTACTTC.

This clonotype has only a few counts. CDR3 residues: CASSPRDSYYGYTF. The CDR3 region has the DNA TGTGCCAGCAGTCCCCGGGACAGCTACTATGGCTACACCTTC. This chain connects TRBV27 to TRBJ1-2; 7 bases align to TRBD1. Germline V lookup: CDR1 MNHEY, CDR2 SMNVEV (reference sequence). Unmatched junction bases numbered 6, after V lost 5 bases and J lost 3 bases. This CDR3 comprises 14 residues.

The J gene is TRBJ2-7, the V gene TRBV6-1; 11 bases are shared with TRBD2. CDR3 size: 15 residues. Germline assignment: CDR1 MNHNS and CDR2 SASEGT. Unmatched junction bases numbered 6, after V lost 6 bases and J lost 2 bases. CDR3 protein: CASSPGTSGTYEQYF. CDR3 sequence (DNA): TGTGCCAGCAGCCCCGGGACTAGCGGAACCTACGAGCAGTACTTC.

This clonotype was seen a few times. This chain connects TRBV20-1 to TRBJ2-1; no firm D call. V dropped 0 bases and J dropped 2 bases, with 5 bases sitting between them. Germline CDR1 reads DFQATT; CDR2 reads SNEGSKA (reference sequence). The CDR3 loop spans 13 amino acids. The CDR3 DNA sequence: TGCAGTGCTAGAGAGTACACCTACAATGAGCAGTTCTTC. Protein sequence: CSAREYTYNEQFF.

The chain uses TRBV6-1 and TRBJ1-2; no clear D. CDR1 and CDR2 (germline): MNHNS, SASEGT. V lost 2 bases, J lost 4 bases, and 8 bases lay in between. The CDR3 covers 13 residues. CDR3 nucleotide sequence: TGTGCCAGCAGTGAAAGTGGTTCCTATGGCTACACCTTC. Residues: CASSESGSYGYTF.

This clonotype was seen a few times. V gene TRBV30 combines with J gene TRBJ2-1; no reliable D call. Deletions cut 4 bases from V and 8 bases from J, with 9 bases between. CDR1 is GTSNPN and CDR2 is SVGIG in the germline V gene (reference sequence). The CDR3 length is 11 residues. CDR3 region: CAWNKWDEQFF. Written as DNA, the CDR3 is TGTGCCTGGAATAAATGGGATGAGCAGTTCTTC.

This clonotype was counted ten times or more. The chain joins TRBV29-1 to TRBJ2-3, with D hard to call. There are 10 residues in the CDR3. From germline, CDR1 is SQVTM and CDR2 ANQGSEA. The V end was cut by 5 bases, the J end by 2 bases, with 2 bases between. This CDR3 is CSVYTDTQYF. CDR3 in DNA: TGCAGCGTTTACACAGATACGCAGTATTTT.

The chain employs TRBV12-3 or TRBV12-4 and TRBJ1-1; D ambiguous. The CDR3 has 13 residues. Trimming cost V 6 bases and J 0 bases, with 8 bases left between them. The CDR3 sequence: CASRVELNTEAFF. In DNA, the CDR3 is TGTGCCAGCAGAGTTGAGTTGAACACTGAAGCTTTCTTT.

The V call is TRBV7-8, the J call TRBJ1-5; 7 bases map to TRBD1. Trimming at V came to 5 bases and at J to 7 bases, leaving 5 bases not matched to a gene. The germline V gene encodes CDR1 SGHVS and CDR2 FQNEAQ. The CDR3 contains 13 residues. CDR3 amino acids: CASSLEGGQPQHF. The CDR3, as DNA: TGTGCCAGCAGCCTTGAAGGGGGCCAGCCCCAGCATTTT.

The CDR3 region is CASSQATTTTGELFF. CDR3 DNA sequence: TGCGCCAGCAGCCAGGCCACCACTACCACCGGGGAGCTGTTTTTT. This rearrangement joins TRBV4-1 to TRBJ2-2; D not resolved. Germline CDR1 and CDR2: MGHRA and YSYEKL. This CDR3 has 15 residues. V was pared by 3 bases and J by 4 bases, with 12 bases between.

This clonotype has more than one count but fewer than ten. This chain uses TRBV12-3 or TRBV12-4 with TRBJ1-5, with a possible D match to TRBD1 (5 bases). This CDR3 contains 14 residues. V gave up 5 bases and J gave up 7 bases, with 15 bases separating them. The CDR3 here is CASSGTGGGQPQHF. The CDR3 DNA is TGTGCCAGCAGTGGGACGGGGGGAGGGCAGCCCCAGCATTTT.

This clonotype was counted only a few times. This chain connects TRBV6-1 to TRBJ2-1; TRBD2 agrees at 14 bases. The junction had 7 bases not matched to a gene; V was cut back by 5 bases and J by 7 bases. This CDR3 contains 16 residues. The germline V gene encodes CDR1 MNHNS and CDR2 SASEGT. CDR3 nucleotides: TGTGCCAGCAGTATTCCCGGGACTAGCGGGAGAAATGAGCAGTTCTTC. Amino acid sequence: CASSIPGTSGRNEQFF.

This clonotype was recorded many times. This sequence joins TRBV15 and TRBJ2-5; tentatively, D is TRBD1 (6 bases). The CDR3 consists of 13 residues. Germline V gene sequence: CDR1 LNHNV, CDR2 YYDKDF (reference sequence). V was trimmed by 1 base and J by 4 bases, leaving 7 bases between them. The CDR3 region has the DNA TGTGCCACCAGCAGAGGAGGGGGAGAGACCCAGTACTTC. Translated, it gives CATSRGGGETQYF.

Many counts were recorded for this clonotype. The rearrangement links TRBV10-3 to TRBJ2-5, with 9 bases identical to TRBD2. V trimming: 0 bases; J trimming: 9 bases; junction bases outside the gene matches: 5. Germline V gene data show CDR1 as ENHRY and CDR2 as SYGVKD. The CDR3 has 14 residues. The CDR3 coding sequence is TGTGCCATCAGTGAGTCTCTAGCGGGATTGGCCCAGTACTTC. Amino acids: CAISESLAGLAQYF.

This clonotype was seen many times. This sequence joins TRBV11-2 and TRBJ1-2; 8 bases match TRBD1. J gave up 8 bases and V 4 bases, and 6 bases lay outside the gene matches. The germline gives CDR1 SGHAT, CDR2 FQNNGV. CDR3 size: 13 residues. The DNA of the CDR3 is TGTGCCAGCAGCTATTCAGGGGGCGCGGGCTACACCTTC. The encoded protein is CASSYSGGAGYTF.

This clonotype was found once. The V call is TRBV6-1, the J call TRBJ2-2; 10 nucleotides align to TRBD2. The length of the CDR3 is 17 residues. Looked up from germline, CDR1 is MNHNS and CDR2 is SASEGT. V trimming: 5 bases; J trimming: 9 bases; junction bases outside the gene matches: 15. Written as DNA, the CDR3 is TGTGCCAGCAGTCCCACGAGCGGGAGGGCCCGGAGGAGGGAGCTGTTTTTT. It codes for CASSPTSGRARRRELFF.

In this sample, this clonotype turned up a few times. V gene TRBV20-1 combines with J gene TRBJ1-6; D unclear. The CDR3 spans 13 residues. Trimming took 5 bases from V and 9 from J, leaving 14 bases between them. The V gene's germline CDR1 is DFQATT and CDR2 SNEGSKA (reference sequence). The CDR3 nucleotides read TGCAGTGCTTCGACCGGGCCCCGTTCACCCCTCCACTTT. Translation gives CSASTGPRSPLHF.

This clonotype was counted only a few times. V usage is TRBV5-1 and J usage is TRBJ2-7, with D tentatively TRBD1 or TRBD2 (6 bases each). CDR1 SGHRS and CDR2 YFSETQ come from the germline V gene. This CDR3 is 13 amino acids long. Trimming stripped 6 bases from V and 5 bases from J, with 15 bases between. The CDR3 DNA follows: TGCGCCAGCAACAATGAGGGGGGCCACGAGCAGTACTTC. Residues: CASNNEGGHEQYF.

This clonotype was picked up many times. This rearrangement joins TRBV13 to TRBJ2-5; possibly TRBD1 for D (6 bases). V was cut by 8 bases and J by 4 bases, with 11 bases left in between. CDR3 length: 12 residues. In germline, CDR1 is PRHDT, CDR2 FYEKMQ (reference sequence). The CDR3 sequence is CASRRGTETQYF. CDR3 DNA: TGTGCCAGCCGCAGGGGCACAGAGACCCAGTACTTC. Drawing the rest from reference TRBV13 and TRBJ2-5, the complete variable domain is AAGVIQSPRHLIKEKRETATLKCYPIPRHDTVYWYQQGPGQDPQFLISFYEKMQSDKGSIPDRFSAQQFSDYHSELNMSSLELGDSALYFCASRRGTETQYFGPGTRLLVL.

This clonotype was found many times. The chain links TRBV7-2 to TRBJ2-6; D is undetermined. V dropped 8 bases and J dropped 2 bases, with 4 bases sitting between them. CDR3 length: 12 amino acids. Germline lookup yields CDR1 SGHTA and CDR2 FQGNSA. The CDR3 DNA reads TGTGCCAGCTCACCTGGGGCCAACGTCCTGACTTTC. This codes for CASSPGANVLTF.

CDR3 residues: CASSPTPGVGEQYF. CDR3 bases: TGTGCCAGCAGCCCTACGCCGGGAGTGGGCGAGCAGTACTTC. The chain carries TRBV11-2 and TRBJ2-7; maybe TRBD2 (6 bases). The V and J ends lost 5 bases and 6 bases respectively, with 17 bases between them. The CDR3 length is 14 residues. The germline gives CDR1 SGHAT, CDR2 FQNNGV.